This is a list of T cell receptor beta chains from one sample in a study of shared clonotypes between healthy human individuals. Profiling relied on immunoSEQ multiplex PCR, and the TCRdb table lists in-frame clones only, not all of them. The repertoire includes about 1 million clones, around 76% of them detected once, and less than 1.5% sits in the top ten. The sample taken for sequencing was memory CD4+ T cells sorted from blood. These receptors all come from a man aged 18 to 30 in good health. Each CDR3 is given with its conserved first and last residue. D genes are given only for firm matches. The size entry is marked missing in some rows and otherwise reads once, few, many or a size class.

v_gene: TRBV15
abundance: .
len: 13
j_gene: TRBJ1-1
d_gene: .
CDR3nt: TGTGCCACCAGCAGTATTATGAACACTGAAGCTTTCTTT
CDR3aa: CATSSIMNTEAFF

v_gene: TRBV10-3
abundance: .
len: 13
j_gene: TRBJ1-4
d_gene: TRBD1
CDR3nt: TGTGCCATTGCAGGGGGGACAGGGGAAAAACTGTTTTTT
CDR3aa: CAIAGGTGEKLFF

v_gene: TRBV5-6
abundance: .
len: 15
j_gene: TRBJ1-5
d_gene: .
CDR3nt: TGTGCCAGCAGCTTGAGTGGACAGATCGATCAGCCCCAGCATTTT
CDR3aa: CASSLSGQIDQPQHF

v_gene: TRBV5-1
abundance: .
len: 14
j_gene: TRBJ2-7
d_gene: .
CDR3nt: TGCGCCAGCAGCGCTTCAGGGAGCTCCTACGAGCAGTACTTC
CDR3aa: CASSASGSSYEQYF

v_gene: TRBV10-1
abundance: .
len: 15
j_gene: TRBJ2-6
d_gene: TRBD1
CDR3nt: TGCGCCAGCAGTGAGGCACAGGGGGGGGCCAACGTCCTGACTTTC
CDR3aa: CASSEAQGGANVLTF

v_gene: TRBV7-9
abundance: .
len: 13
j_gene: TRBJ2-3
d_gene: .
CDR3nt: TGTGCCAGTCTAATATGGGGCACAGATACGCAGTATTTT
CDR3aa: CASLIWGTDTQYF

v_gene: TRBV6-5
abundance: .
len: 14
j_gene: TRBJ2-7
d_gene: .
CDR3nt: TGTGCCAGCAGTTACTTAGCCGAGGGGTACGAGCAGTACTTC
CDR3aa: CASSYLAEGYEQYF

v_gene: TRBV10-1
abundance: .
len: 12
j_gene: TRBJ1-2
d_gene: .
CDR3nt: TGCGCCAGCACCGACCGGTACTATGGCTACACCTTC
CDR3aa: CASTDRYYGYTF

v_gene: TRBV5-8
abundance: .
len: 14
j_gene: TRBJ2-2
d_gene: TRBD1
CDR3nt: TGTGCCAGCAGCTCCGCAGGGGGCACCGGGGAGCTGTTTTTT
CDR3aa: CASSSAGGTGELFF

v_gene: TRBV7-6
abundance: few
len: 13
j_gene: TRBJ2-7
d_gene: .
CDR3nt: TGTGCCAGCAGCTCGCCCCCTCTCTACGAGCAGTACTTC
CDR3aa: CASSSPPLYEQYF

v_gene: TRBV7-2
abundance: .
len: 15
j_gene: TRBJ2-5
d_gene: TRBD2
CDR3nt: TGTGCCAGCAGCCCCGGGGGGGCGTCTGGGGAGACCCAGTACTTC
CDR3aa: CASSPGGASGETQYF

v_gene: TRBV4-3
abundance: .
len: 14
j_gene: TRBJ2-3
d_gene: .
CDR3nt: TGCGCCAGCAGCCAAGATTACGGCACAGATACGCAGTATTTT
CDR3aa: CASSQDYGTDTQYF

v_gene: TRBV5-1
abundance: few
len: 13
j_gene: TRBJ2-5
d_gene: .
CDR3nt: TGCGCCAGCAGTGGGGCAGTTGGAGAGACCCAGTACTTC
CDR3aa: CASSGAVGETQYF

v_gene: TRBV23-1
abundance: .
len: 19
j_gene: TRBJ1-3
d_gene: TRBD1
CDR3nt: TGCGCCAGCGTCACAGACAGACGGGACAGCACCGGCTCTGGAAACACCATATATTTT
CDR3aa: CASVTDRRDSTGSGNTIYF

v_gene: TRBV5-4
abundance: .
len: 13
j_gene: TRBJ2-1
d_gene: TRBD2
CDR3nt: TGTGCCAGCAGCCCGGGACTAGAGCCTGAGCAGTTCTTC
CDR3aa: CASSPGLEPEQFF

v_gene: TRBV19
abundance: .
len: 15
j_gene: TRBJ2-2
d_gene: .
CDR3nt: TGTGCCAGTAGTATAGGGCAGCGAAACACCGGGGAGCTGTTTTTT
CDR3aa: CASSIGQRNTGELFF

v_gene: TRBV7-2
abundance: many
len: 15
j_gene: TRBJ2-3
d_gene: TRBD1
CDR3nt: TGTGCCAGCAGCCAGAGACAGGGAAGCACAGATACGCAGTATTTT
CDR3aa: CASSQRQGSTDTQYF

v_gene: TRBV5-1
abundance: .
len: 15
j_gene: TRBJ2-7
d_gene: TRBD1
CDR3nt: TGCGCCAGCAGCTTGGATTGGGGACAGGTGTACGAGCAGTACTTC
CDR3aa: CASSLDWGQVYEQYF